This TCR beta chain derives from a study of cytotoxic CD8 clonotypes in ibrutinib-treated CLL. About the research overall: The cohort had around 10 relapsed/refractory and over 14 treatment-naive patients, around 18 IGHV unmutated. Study-wide points: Progressing patients had sampling times that differed from those of sustained-remission patients. Treatment saw public clonotypes, which were uncommon, either contract or stay stable.

As concerns this clone: Its target is not known.

CDR1 is SGHTA, CDR2 FQGNSA, per germline. The CDR3 spans 13 residues. V lost 3 bases and J 6 bases, leaving 9 bases between the germline ends. Sequencing was designed to attain a depth spanning 1 in 200,000 to 1 in 1 million T cells. Clones were read by immunoSEQ multiplex PCR, and TCRdb kept only the in-frame ones, dropping some. Among about 86,000 clones, 70% to 90% were seen once, and the ten largest hold over 5%. The sample was PBMCs, taken before ibrutinib treatment. The rearrangement links TRBV7-2 to TRBJ2-1, with unresolved D. The receptor was derived from a human donor with chronic lymphocytic leukemia. The CDR3 protein is CASSFGGLNEQFF. CDR3 DNA sequence: TGTGCCAGCAGCTTCGGCGGCCTCAATGAGCAGTTCTTC.